The TCR beta chain under discussion was sequenced for a study of T cells in Graves' hyperthyroidism and ophthalmopathy. Study details: At initial diagnosis, before any treatment had begun, peripheral blood was obtained. Broader study findings: The majority of expanded thyroid clonotypes above 0.001 also appeared in blood.

V gave up 7 bases and J gave up 2 bases; unmatched junction bases: 9. Looked up from germline, CDR1 is MNHNS and CDR2 is SASEGT. CDR3 length equals 15 residues. This clonotype was recorded many times. Its specificity is unknown. Exclusion followed for patients with uncontrolled infection, other autoimmune disease, pregnancy or lactation. PBMCs stemmed from approximately 9.1 ml fresh peripheral blood. It was RNA transcripts that yielded the amplified TCR beta CDR3 regions. The TCR CDR3 first-round RT-PCR relied on the HTBI primer set. TCRdb called the multiplex PCR reads again in MiXCR, with one record for every CDR3 protein. The data show around 600,000 distinct CDR3 sequences, 13% to 15% seen once.

The source of this sequence is a woman aged 18-29 years with Graves' ophthalmopathy. The rearrangement links TRBV6-1 to TRBJ2-7; 9 bases map to TRBD1. Sequencing was done on a sample of blood. The CDR3 sequence is CASTDGTGGPYEQYF. The CDR3 DNA is TGTGCCAGCACCGACGGAACAGGGGGCCCCTACGAGCAGTACTTC.